Presented here are 22 T cell receptor beta chains from one specimen sequenced in a study of shared clonotypes between healthy human individuals. Profiled with immunoSEQ multiplex PCR; TCRdb holds only in-frame clones, not every one. This sample yields a few million clones, of which 85% to 95% are seen a single time; about 0.41% belongs to the top ten. Material for sequencing was naive CD4+ T cells from PBMCs. Subset of the sample: CD45RA+ positively selected. These receptors all come from a man between 18 and 29 years old in good health. Some clones in this sample may be carry-over from other donors' samples.

The V and J genes are TRBV29-1 and TRBJ2-7, with 10 bases aligning to TRBD2. The CDR3 length is 15 residues. The V segment lost 5 bases and the J segment 5 bases; nucleotides outside the gene matches: 12. The germline V gene has CDR1 SQVTM and CDR2 ANQGSEA. The CDR3 sequence is CSVMNLSGGIHEQYF. The DNA of the CDR3 is TGCAGCGTTATGAACCTTAGCGGGGGGATCCACGAGCAGTACTTC.

V usage is TRBV28 and J usage is TRBJ2-7; the D is unclear. The germline V and J ends were trimmed by 10 bases and 0 bases, with 16 bases remaining between them. CDR1 and CDR2 from the germline V gene are MDHEN and SYDVKM. The CDR3 extends over 14 amino acids. CDR3 sequence (DNA): TGTGCCATCCGAGGAACTGGAAGCTCCTACGAGCAGTACTTC. Translating gives CAIRGTGSSYEQYF.

This chain links TRBV10-3 with TRBJ1-2; 7 bases match TRBD1. Unmatched junction bases numbered 5, after V lost 0 bases and J lost 4 bases. From germline, CDR1 is ENHRY and CDR2 SYGVKD. The CDR3 contains 15 residues. The CDR3 is CAISESPDRVYGYTF. For the CDR3, the DNA is TGTGCCATCAGTGAGTCGCCCGACAGGGTCTATGGCTACACCTTC.

This chain links TRBV4-1 with TRBJ1-4; 11 bases agree with TRBD1. The CDR3 consists of 18 residues. Germline CDR1 and CDR2: MGHRA and YSYEKL. Germline trimming cut 4 bases from V and 3 bases from J; bases unmatched to any gene: 10. CDR3 in amino acids: CASSPRDRGRGANEKLFF. In DNA form, the CDR3 reads TGCGCCAGCAGCCCCCGGGACAGGGGGAGAGGGGCTAATGAAAAACTGTTTTTT.

This chain uses TRBV6-1 with TRBJ2-1; D may be TRBD1 or TRBD2 (5 bases each). The V end lost 4 bases, the J end lost 0 bases, and 16 bases lay between the germline ends. Germline-derived CDR1 and CDR2 are MNHNS and SASEGT. The CDR3 is made up of 17 amino acids. The CDR3 DNA follows: TGTGCCAGCAGTGTCCGGACGGGACGAATCTCCTACAATGAGCAGTTCTTC. Its translation: CASSVRTGRISYNEQFF.

About this clone itself: The sample holds other DNA sequences that translate to the same CDR3. The rearrangement links TRBV5-1 to TRBJ2-3; D is ambiguous. The V gene lost 2 bases and the J gene lost 2 bases, with 6 bases spanning the gap. Germline assignment: CDR1 SGHRS and CDR2 YFSETQ. This CDR3 has 13 amino acids. CDR3 sequence (DNA): TGCGCCAGCAGCTTCGGGTCCACAGATACGCAGTATTTT. Protein product: CASSFGSTDTQYF.

The chain carries TRBV10-2 and TRBJ1-3; no clear D. The CDR3 is 18 amino acids. Trimming left V 3 bases short and J 4 bases short, with 22 bases between. Looked up from germline, CDR1 is WSHSY and CDR2 is SAAADI. CDR3 nucleotide sequence: TGCGCCAGCAGTGATTCAATTCGCGAGCATTCTACCGGAAACACCATATATTTT. Translated: CASSDSIREHSTGNTIYF.

Here the CDR3 reads CASHLGVNNEQFF. The CDR3 DNA is TGTGCCAGCCACTTGGGGGTTAACAATGAGCAGTTCTTC. This chain joins TRBV2 and TRBJ2-1; D may be TRBD1 or TRBD2 (5 bases each). Germline V gives CDR1 SNHLY, CDR2 FYNNEI. V was clipped by 8 bases and J by 5 bases, with 13 bases between them. This CDR3 contains 13 residues.

The chain uses TRBV6-5 and TRBJ2-1; 7 bases align to TRBD2. Looked up from germline, CDR1 is MNHEY and CDR2 is SVGAGI. J was trimmed by 7 bases and V by 0 bases; bases with no gene match: 3. The CDR3 totals 14 residues. CDR3 amino acids: CASSYSWGGNEQFF. The CDR3 DNA follows: TGTGCCAGCAGTTACTCATGGGGGGGGAATGAGCAGTTCTTC.

In this sample, this clone turned up a few times. CDR3 residues: CASSSVTNTEAFF. The CDR3 DNA is TGCGCCAGCAGCTCCGTGACGAACACTGAAGCTTTCTTT. V usage is TRBV5-1 and J usage is TRBJ1-1; D is uncertain. Trimming shortened V by 3 bases and J by 1 base, and 7 bases separated the two germline ends. In germline, CDR1 is SGHRS, CDR2 YFSETQ. This CDR3 contains 13 residues.

This clone was observed once. The chain uses TRBV27 and TRBJ2-1, with TRBD2 matching over 7 bases. The trim removed 2 bases at V and 0 bases at J, leaving 4 bases unmatched. Per the germline V gene, CDR1 is MNHEY and CDR2 is SMNVEV (reference sequence). CDR3 length: 16 amino acids. The CDR3 protein is CASSLGGGVSYNEQFF. For the CDR3, the DNA is TGTGCCAGCAGTTTAGGGGGGGGAGTCTCCTACAATGAGCAGTTCTTC.

The V gene is TRBV7-2, the J gene TRBJ1-5; a possible D gene is TRBD1 (6 bases). CDR1 is SGHTA, CDR2 FQGNSA, per germline. This CDR3 has 15 residues. Trimming cost V 5 bases and J 3 bases, with 14 bases left between them. CDR3 amino acids: CASSGTGNYNQPQHF. The CDR3 nucleotides read TGTGCCAGCAGCGGCACAGGGAACTACAATCAGCCCCAGCATTTT.

This chain joins TRBV9 and TRBJ2-7; D possibly corresponds to TRBD2 (6 bases). This CDR3 comprises 14 residues. V dropped 4 bases and J dropped 6 bases, with 17 bases sitting between them. CDR1 is SGDLS, CDR2 YYNGEE, per germline. This CDR3 reads CASSTAGSGFEQYF. Here the CDR3 DNA reads TGTGCCAGCAGCACCGCAGGGAGCGGGTTCGAGCAGTACTTC.

This chain uses TRBV6-1 with TRBJ1-2, with 8 bases matching TRBD1. Germline V gene data show CDR1 as MNHNS and CDR2 as SASEGT. The CDR3 totals 13 residues. The V segment lost 6 bases and the J segment 1 base; nucleotides outside the gene matches: 1. The CDR3 loop reads CASRDRVNYGYTF. In nucleotides, the CDR3 is TGTGCCAGCAGGGACAGGGTTAACTATGGCTACACCTTC.

The rearrangement uses TRBV28 and TRBJ2-7, with TRBD2 identical over 8 bases. The germline V gene encodes CDR1 MDHEN and CDR2 SYDVKM. With V trimmed by 7 bases and J by 2 bases, 10 bases remained unmatched. This CDR3 region has 15 residues. The CDR3 nucleotides read TGTGCCAGCAATCCCGGGGGGGACGGACCCTACGAGCAGTACTTC. This sequence encodes CASNPGGDGPYEQYF.

J is TRBJ2-6 and V is TRBV19; D remains ambiguous. Germline V gives CDR1 LNHDA, CDR2 SQIVND (reference sequence). Trimming stripped 8 bases from V and 0 bases from J, with 11 bases between. The CDR3 loop spans 15 amino acids. The CDR3 loop reads CASGTVGSGANVLTF. The DNA of the CDR3 is TGTGCCAGTGGCACCGTCGGCTCTGGGGCCAACGTCCTGACTTTC.

Points on this clone: Different DNA sequences within this sample yield the same CDR3. The chain is built from TRBV7-8 and TRBJ1-1, with unresolved D. The V end lost 1 base, the J end lost 0 bases, and 6 bases lay between the germline ends. Germline CDR1 is SGHVS and CDR2 is FQNEAQ. CDR3 length equals 14 residues. As DNA, the CDR3 is TGTGCCAGCAGCTTAGTCGGATTGAACACTGAAGCTTTCTTT. This encodes CASSLVGLNTEAFF.

The chain combines TRBV28 with TRBJ1-3, with a possible D match to TRBD1 (5 bases). The CDR3 has 17 residues. Germline V gene data show CDR1 as MDHEN and CDR2 as SYDVKM. With 4 bases removed from V and 4 bases from J, the gap between germline ends came to 20 bases. The CDR3 region has the DNA TGTGCCAGCAGTTCCCCCGAGGGCGGGGACCGGGGAAACACCATATATTTT. It codes for CASSSPEGGDRGNTIYF.

The V call is TRBV7-2, the J call TRBJ2-1, with 7 positions matching TRBD1. V lost 4 bases and J lost 1; bases outside the gene matches: 4. Looked up from germline, CDR1 is SGHTA and CDR2 is FQGNSA. This CDR3 region has 15 residues. This CDR3 is CASSSGTASYNEQFF. CDR3 nucleotides: TGTGCCAGCAGCTCCGGGACAGCTTCCTACAATGAGCAGTTCTTC.

This chain joins TRBV15 and TRBJ2-1; TRBD2 aligns across 7 bases. Germline CDR1 is LNHNV and CDR2 is YYDKDF (reference sequence). With 4 bases clipped from V and 9 bases from J, the junction kept 15 bases outside the gene matches. This CDR3 contains 16 residues. CDR3 residues: CATSKGGGGPSLEQFF. DNA for the CDR3: TGTGCCACCAGCAAAGGCGGGGGAGGGCCTTCGCTTGAGCAGTTCTTC. Together with reference TRBV15 and TRBJ2-1, the CDR3 gives the full variable domain: DAMVIQNPRYQVTQFGKPVTLSCSQTLNHNVMYWYQQKSSQAPKLLFHYYDKDFNNEADTPDNFQSRRPNTSFCFLDIRSPGLGDTAMYLCATSKGGGGPSLEQFFGPGTRLTVL.

The chain employs TRBV5-1 and TRBJ1-1, with TRBD1 as a possible D gene (6 bases). V lost 4 bases to trimming and J lost 1 base, with 14 bases between them. CDR1 SGHRS and CDR2 YFSETQ come from the germline V gene. The CDR3 is made up of 15 amino acids. CDR3 residues: CASSAYRDKNTEAFF. The CDR3 nucleotides are TGCGCCAGCAGCGCCTACAGGGACAAGAACACTGAAGCTTTCTTT.

A single count supports this clone. CDR3 DNA: TGCGCCAGCAGCCAAAGCGGGGATCGTGTGGTAGGCAATGAGCAGTTCTTC. This translates into CASSQSGDRVVGNEQFF. V is TRBV4-1 and J is TRBJ2-1; 7 nucleotides agree with TRBD2. Per germline, CDR1 MGHRA and CDR2 YSYEKL. V lost 2 bases and J lost 6; bases outside the gene matches: 13. CDR3 length: 17 amino acids.